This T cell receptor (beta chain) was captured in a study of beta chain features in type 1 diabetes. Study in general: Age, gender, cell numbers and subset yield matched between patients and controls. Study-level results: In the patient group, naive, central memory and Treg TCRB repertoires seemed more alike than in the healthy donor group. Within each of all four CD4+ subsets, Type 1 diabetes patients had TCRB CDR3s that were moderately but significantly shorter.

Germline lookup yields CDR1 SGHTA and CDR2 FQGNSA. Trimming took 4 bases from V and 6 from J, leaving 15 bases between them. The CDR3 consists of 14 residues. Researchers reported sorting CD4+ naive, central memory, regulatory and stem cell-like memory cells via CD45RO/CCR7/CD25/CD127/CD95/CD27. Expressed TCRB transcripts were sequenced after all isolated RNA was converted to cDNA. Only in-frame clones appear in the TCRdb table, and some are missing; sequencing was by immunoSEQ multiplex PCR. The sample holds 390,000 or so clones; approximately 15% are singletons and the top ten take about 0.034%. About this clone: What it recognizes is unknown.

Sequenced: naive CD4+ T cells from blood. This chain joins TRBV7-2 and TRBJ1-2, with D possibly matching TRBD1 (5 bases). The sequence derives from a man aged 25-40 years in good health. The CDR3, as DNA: TGTGCCAGCAGCTATCAGCCAGGGAGGAATGGCTACACCTTC. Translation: CASSYQPGRNGYTF.